Shown below are 16 T cell receptor beta chains from a single sample sequenced in a study of T cells in localized non-small cell lung cancer. TCRdb's copy holds only in-frame clones and misses some; the assay was immunoSEQ multiplex PCR. The sample lists about 30,000 clones; 88% were seen once. The specimen was peripheral blood, collected before any cancer treatment. All receptors come from a female donor at least 60 years old with stage III squamous cell lung carcinoma.

The CDR3 loop reads CSVYAREGTYEQYF. The CDR3 nucleotides are TGCAGCGTTTATGCCAGGGAGGGGACCTACGAGCAGTACTTC. V gene TRBV29-1 combines with J gene TRBJ2-7, with 7 bases aligning to TRBD2. Per germline, CDR1 SQVTM and CDR2 ANQGSEA. The CDR3 runs to 14 residues. V gave up 5 bases and J gave up 2 bases; unmatched junction bases: 9.

This rearrangement joins TRBV9 to TRBJ1-2, with 7 positions matching TRBD1. This CDR3 comprises 14 residues. Looked up from germline, CDR1 is SGDLS and CDR2 is YYNGEE. V lost 4 bases to trimming and J lost 6 bases; unmatched junction nucleotides: 9. CDR3 bases: TGTGCCAGCAGCCCTCGGACAGGCTGGGATGGCTACACCTTC. Its protein product is CASSPRTGWDGYTF. Full variable domain (rest looked up from reference TRBV9 and TRBJ1-2): DSGVTQTPKHLITATGQRVTLRCSPRSGDLSVYWYQQSLDQGLQFLIQYYNGEERAKGNILERFSAQQFPDLHSELNLSSLELGDSALYFCASSPRTGWDGYTFGSGTRLTVV.

This clone was seen a single time. This chain uses TRBV25-1 with TRBJ2-7, with no clear D. Germline assignment: CDR1 MGHDK and CDR2 SYGVNS. Trimming took 1 base from V and 3 from J, leaving 7 bases between them. This CDR3 spans 13 amino acids. The CDR3 DNA reads as TGTGCCAGCAGTGAATCAGTGTTCTACGAGCAGTACTTC. It translates to CASSESVFYEQYF.

The chain couples TRBV4-2 to TRBJ2-1, with 7 bases fitting TRBD1. Trimming cost V 1 base and J 5 bases; bases outside gene matches: 2. CDR1 LGHNA and CDR2 YNFKEQ come from the germline V gene. The CDR3 runs to 14 residues. CDR3 coding DNA: TGTGCCAGCAGCCAAGTGGGACAGAACAATGAGCAGTTCTTC. This gives the protein CASSQVGQNNEQFF.

The CDR3: CASSLDPSAGGPMNIQYF. DNA of the CDR3: TGTGCCAGCAGCTTAGATCCCTCCGCGGGAGGACCGATGAACATTCAGTACTTC. The rearrangement uses TRBV7-9 and TRBJ2-4; 8 positions agree with TRBD2. CDR1 is SEHNR, CDR2 FQNEAQ, per germline (reference sequence). Trimming cost V 1 base and J 7 bases; bases outside gene matches: 15. The CDR3 spans 18 residues. The variable domain in full, with the rest retrieved from reference TRBV7-9 and TRBJ2-4, is DTGVSQNPRHKITKRGQNVTFRCDPISEHNRLYWYRQTLGQGPEFLTYFQNEAQLEKSRLLSDRFSAERPKGSFSTLEIQRTEQGDSAMYLCASSLDPSAGGPMNIQYFGAGTRLSVL.

The chain combines TRBV28 with TRBJ2-3, with D hard to call. V lost 5 bases and J lost 0, with 24 bases in between. Germline-derived CDR1 and CDR2 are MDHEN and SYDVKM. CDR3 length equals 19 residues. DNA for the CDR3: TGTGCCAGCAGTCCCGGTGGTTCCCGTCTTAGTTATAGCACAGATACGCAGTATTTT. This translates into CASSPGGSRLSYSTDTQYF.

V gene TRBV19 combines with J gene TRBJ2-6; possibly TRBD1 or TRBD2 for D (5 bases each). The germline V gene has CDR1 LNHDA and CDR2 SQIVND (reference sequence). V lost 3 bases and J lost 0, with 15 bases in between. The CDR3 spans 18 residues. DNA of the CDR3: TGTGCCAGTAGTATTCGAGGGGCTACCTACTCTGGGGCCAACGTCCTGACTTTC. Its translation: CASSIRGATYSGANVLTF.

This sequence joins TRBV4-1 and TRBJ2-7; D possibly matches TRBD1 or TRBD2 (5 bases each). Per the germline V gene, CDR1 is MGHRA and CDR2 is YSYEKL. CDR3 length: 16 amino acids. The germline V and J ends were trimmed by 2 bases and 0 bases, with 14 bases remaining between them. CDR3 loop: CASSQITGTASYEQYF. In DNA form, the CDR3 reads TGCGCCAGCAGCCAAATCACCGGGACGGCCTCCTACGAGCAGTACTTC.

This clone was detected a few times. The J gene is TRBJ1-4, the V gene TRBV6-6; 9 nucleotides match TRBD1. In germline, CDR1 is MNHNY, CDR2 SVGAGI (reference sequence). The junction had 9 bases not matched to a gene; V was cut back by 8 bases and J by 8 bases. The CDR3 contains 14 residues. CDR3 coding DNA: TGTGCCAGCGTCCAGGACAGGGGTCGAGAAAAACTGTTTTTT. Translation gives CASVQDRGREKLFF.

The chain couples TRBV28 to TRBJ2-1; D is unclear. CDR1 is MDHEN and CDR2 is SYDVKM in the germline V gene. V shed 3 bases and J shed 6 bases, with 6 bases lying between them. The CDR3 consists of 12 residues. The CDR3 sequence: CASSFLPNEQFF. The CDR3 DNA reads as TGTGCCAGCAGTTTTCTCCCCAATGAGCAGTTCTTC.

This chain uses TRBV6-5 with TRBJ1-1; 7 bases fit TRBD1. Germline V lookup: CDR1 MNHEY, CDR2 SVGAGI. The CDR3 has 13 residues. The V segment lost 2 bases and the J segment 5 bases; nucleotides outside the gene matches: 2. This CDR3 is CASSYRGQTEAFF. CDR3 DNA sequence: TGTGCCAGCAGTTACCGGGGACAGACTGAAGCTTTCTTT.

This rearrangement joins TRBV27 to TRBJ1-1; D remains ambiguous. The ends were cut back, 3 bases at V and 3 bases at J, with 8 bases in the middle. The CDR3 is made up of 13 amino acids. Germline CDR1 and CDR2: MNHEY and SMNVEV (reference sequence). CDR3 protein: CASSFRRYTEAFF. CDR3 sequence (DNA): TGTGCCAGCAGTTTCAGGAGGTACACTGAAGCTTTCTTT.

The chain combines TRBV28 with TRBJ1-1; D is possibly TRBD1 (5 bases). V lost 7 bases and J lost 6, with 9 bases in between. This CDR3 region has 11 residues. Germline lookup yields CDR1 MDHEN and CDR2 SYDVKM. The CDR3 nucleotides are TGTGCCAGCAAGACAGCACCTGAAGCTTTCTTT. Translation: CASKTAPEAFF. Variable domain in full (rest from reference TRBV28 and TRBJ1-1): DVKVTQSSRYLVKRTGEKVFLECVQDMDHENMFWYRQDPGLGLRLIYFSYDVKMKEKGDIPEGYSVSREKKERFSLILESASTNQTSMYLCASKTAPEAFFGQGTRLTVV.

The chain recombines TRBV9 with TRBJ2-3; D ambiguous. V gave up 1 base and J gave up 5 bases, with 8 bases separating them. This CDR3 has 13 residues. Germline CDR1 is SGDLS and CDR2 is YYNGEE. CDR3 coding DNA: TGTGCCAGCAGCGTAAATCCCTTAGATACGCAGTATTTT. Its translation is CASSVNPLDTQYF.

The chain is built from TRBV5-4 and TRBJ2-1; D gene uncertain. V was shortened by 3 bases and J by 8 bases, with 18 bases between the two germline ends. Germline-derived CDR1 and CDR2 are SGHNT and YYREEE (reference sequence). The CDR3 totals 15 residues. For the CDR3, the DNA is TGTGCCAGCAGCTCTTCTACAACCTACCGGGATGAGCAGTTCTTC. This gives the protein CASSSSTTYRDEQFF.

V is TRBV5-1 and J is TRBJ1-1; 8 bases agree with TRBD1. This CDR3 spans 12 amino acids. The germline gives CDR1 SGHRS, CDR2 YFSETQ. The J segment lost 11 bases and the V segment lost 4 bases, leaving 7 bases of the junction unmatched. The CDR3: CASSKDREDAFF. CDR3 DNA sequence: TGCGCCAGCAGCAAGGACAGGGAGGATGCTTTCTTT.